The sequence of this T cell receptor beta chain was determined in a study of T-cell reconstitution after alpha-beta-depleted transplantation in children. Broader study findings: When one year had passed after transplant, most T-cell counts and diversity came from newly produced T cells. Expanded clones from the graft, numbering several hundred, reportedly supplied alpha-beta T cells about two months after transplant.

Losses at the gene ends were 3 bases for V and 6 bases for J; bases not matched to a gene: 3. CDR1 SGHVS and CDR2 FQNEAQ come from the germline V gene. This CDR3 contains 15 residues. Researchers prepared the TCRbeta library using unique molecular identifiers, the study reports. TCRdb independently ran MiXCR on the PCR reads; one entry per CDR3 protein. Of about 170,000 distinct CDR3 sequences listed, over 8.5% are singletons. This clonotype occurred many times. Its specificity is not known. The gene calls are TRBV7-8 and TRBJ2-1; 12 nucleotides line up with TRBD2. The starting material was PBMCs, obtained before TCRalphabeta/CD19-depleted stem cell transplant. The sequence came from a boy aged 2-15 years with acute myeloid leukemia, due to receive a stem cell transplant. The CDR3 bases are TGTGCCAGCAGCTTCCGACTAGCGGGAGCCAATGAGCAGTTCTTC. This translates into CASSFRLAGANEQFF.